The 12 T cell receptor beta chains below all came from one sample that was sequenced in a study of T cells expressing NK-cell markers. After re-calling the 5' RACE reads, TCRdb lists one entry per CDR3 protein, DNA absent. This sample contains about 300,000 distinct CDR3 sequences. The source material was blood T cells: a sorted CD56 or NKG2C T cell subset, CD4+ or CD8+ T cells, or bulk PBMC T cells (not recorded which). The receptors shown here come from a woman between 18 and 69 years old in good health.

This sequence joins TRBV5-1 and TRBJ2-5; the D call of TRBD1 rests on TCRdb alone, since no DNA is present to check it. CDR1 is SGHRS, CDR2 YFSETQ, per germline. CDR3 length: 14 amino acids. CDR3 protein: CASSDPLGVETQYF.

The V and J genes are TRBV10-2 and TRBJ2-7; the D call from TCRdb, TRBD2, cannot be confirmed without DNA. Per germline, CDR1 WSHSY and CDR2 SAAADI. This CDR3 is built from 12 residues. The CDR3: CASTEEGGEQYF.

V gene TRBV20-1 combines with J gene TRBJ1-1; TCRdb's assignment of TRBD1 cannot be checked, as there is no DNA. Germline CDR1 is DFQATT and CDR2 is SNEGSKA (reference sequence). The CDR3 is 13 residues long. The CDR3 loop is CSSMGGSNTEAFF.

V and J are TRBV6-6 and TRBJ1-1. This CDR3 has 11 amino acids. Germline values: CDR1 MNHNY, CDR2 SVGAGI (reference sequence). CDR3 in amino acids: CASSWVTEAFF.

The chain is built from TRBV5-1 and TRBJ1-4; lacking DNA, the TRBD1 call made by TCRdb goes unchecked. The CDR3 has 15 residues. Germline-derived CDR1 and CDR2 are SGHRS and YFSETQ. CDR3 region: CASSLGQTENEKLFF.

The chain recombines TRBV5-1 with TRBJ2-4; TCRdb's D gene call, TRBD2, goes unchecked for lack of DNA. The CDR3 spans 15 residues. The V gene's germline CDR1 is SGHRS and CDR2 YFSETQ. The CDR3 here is CASSSNQGGIGIQYF.

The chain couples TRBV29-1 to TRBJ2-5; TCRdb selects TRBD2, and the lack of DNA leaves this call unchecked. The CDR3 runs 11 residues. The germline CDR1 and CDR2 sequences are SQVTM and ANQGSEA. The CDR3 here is CSVGGGKTQYF.

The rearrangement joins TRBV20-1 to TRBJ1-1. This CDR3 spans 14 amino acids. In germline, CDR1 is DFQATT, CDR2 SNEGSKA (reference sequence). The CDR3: CSPTPAGAAVEAFF.

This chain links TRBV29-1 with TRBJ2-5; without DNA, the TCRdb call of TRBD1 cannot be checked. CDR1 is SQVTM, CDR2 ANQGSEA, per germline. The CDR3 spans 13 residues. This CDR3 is CSVDPLSQETQYF. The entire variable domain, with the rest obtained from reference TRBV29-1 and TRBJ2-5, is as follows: SAVISQKPSRDICQRGTSLTIQCQVDSQVTMMFWYRQQPGQSLTLIATANQGSEATYESGFVIDKFPISRPNLTFSTLTVSNMSPEDSSIYLCSVDPLSQETQYFGPGTRLLVL.

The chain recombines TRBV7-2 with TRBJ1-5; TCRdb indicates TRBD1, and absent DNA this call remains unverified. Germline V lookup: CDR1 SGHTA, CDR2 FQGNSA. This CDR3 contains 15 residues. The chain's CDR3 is CASSEGQGGNQPQHF.

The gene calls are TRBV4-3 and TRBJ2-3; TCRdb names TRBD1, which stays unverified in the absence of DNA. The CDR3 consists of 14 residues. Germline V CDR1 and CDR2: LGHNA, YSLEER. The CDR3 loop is CASSQGGGPDTQYF.

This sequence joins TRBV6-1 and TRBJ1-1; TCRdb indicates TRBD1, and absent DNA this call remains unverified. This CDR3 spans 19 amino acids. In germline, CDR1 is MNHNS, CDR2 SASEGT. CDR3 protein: CASRPSQQGISSMNTEAFF.